These 12 T cell receptor beta chains came from one sample sequenced in a study of cytomegalovirus exposure and HLA in healthy donors. PCR used 60 Vbeta primers and 13 Jbeta primers. Only in-frame clones appear in the TCRdb table, and some are missing; sequencing was by immunoSEQ multiplex PCR. The sample contains over 85,000 clones, around 68% of which appear only once. The sample taken for sequencing was PBMCs. The source of these receptors is a female donor in good health and CMV-seronegative.

The CDR3 region is CASNAYGTRGTGELFF. CDR3 nucleotide sequence: TGTGCCAGCAACGCTTATGGGACTAGGGGGACCGGGGAGCTGTTTTTT. The rearrangement links TRBV9 to TRBJ2-2, with 8 bases aligning to TRBD2. The CDR3 has 16 residues. CDR1 SGDLS and CDR2 YYNGEE come from the germline V gene. V lost 6 bases, J lost 5 bases, and 12 bases stayed unmatched.

V is TRBV2 and J is TRBJ2-2, with 14 bases lining up with TRBD2. This CDR3 contains 17 residues. J gave up 0 bases and V 7 bases, and 4 bases lay outside the gene matches. Germline CDR1 reads SNHLY; CDR2 reads FYNNEI. Here the CDR3 reads CASNGLAGGPNTGELFF. The DNA for the CDR3 is TGTGCCAGCAATGGACTAGCGGGGGGTCCGAACACCGGGGAGCTGTTTTTT.

Worth noting for this clone: One junction end does not reproduce the germline sequence, and a read error may be involved. V is TRBV30 and J is TRBJ2-3, with 11 bases identical to TRBD2. Germline assignment: CDR1 GTSNPN and CDR2 SVGIG (reference sequence). The CDR3 contains 17 residues. CDR3 in amino acids: CVWSIFSGRAGTDTQYF. CDR3 coding DNA: TGTGTCTGGAGTATCTTTAGCGGGAGGGCCGGCACAGATACGCAGTATTTT. Full variable domain (remainder filled in from reference TRBV30 and TRBJ2-3): SQTIHQWPATLVQPVGSPLSLECTVEGTSNPNLYWYRQAAGRGLQLLFYSVGIGQISSEVPQNLSASRPQDRQFILSSKKLLLSDSGFYLCVWSIFSGRAGTDTQYFGPGTRLTVL.

The CDR3 DNA is TGCGCCAGCAGTGGCGGGGGGGCCACGGAGACCCAGTACTTC. It translates to CASSGGGATETQYF. This chain joins TRBV10-2 and TRBJ2-5; 9 positions match TRBD2. The CDR3 totals 14 residues. Germline V gene sequence: CDR1 WSHSY, CDR2 SAAADI. V lost 4 bases and J lost 5; bases outside the gene matches: 5.

This clone was observed a few times. This chain joins TRBV6-1 and TRBJ2-3; D is uncertain. CDR3 size: 15 residues. Germline V gives CDR1 MNHNS, CDR2 SASEGT. Deletions cut 6 bases from V and 0 bases from J, with 13 bases between. This CDR3 reads CASSNSETSTDTQYF. In nucleotides, the CDR3 is TGTGCCAGCAGCAACTCGGAGACTAGCACAGATACGCAGTATTTT.

The rearrangement links TRBV4-3 to TRBJ1-1; 7 nucleotides agree with TRBD1. The V gene end was trimmed by 0 bases and the J gene end by 9 bases; junction bases not matched to a gene: 4. The CDR3 is 13 amino acids. From germline, CDR1 is LGHNA and CDR2 YSLEER. The CDR3 sequence: CASSQELGQKAFF. CDR3 DNA: TGCGCCAGCAGCCAAGAATTGGGACAGAAAGCTTTCTTT.

J is TRBJ2-5 and V is TRBV7-2, with 9 bases aligning to TRBD2. This CDR3 spans 14 amino acids. Germline-derived CDR1 and CDR2 are SGHTA and FQGNSA. V was clipped by 5 bases and J by 5 bases; unmatched bases: 6. The CDR3 reads CASSPTSGTETQYF. The CDR3, as DNA: TGTGCCAGCAGCCCGACTAGCGGTACGGAGACCCAGTACTTC.

This clone appeared a single time. Here the CDR3 reads CASSQGPSGYEQYF. In DNA, the CDR3 is TGTGCCAGCAGCCAAGGACCGTCAGGCTACGAGCAGTACTTC. The genes are TRBV14 and TRBJ2-7; no definite D call. The CDR3 is 14 amino acids. V shed 1 base and J shed 3 bases, with 10 bases lying between them. CDR1 is SGHDN and CDR2 is FVKESK in the germline V gene.

V usage is TRBV6-6 and J usage is TRBJ2-7; D gene uncertain. The CDR3 length is 14 residues. The germline CDR1 and CDR2 sequences are MNHNY and SVGAGI (reference sequence). V was clipped by 7 bases and J by 3 bases, with 16 bases between them. CDR3 loop: CASTPALDGYEQYF. In DNA, the CDR3 is TGTGCCAGCACCCCTGCCCTAGACGGCTACGAGCAGTACTTC.

This clone was observed a handful of times. This chain connects TRBV7-8 to TRBJ2-7, with D hard to call. The germline CDR1 and CDR2 sequences are SGHVS and FQNEAQ. Trimming cost V 5 bases and J 3 bases, with 14 bases left between them. The CDR3 has 14 residues. The chain's CDR3 is CASSPVVAIYEQYF. Here the CDR3 DNA reads TGTGCCAGCAGCCCCGTAGTAGCCATCTACGAGCAGTACTTC. Using reference TRBV7-8 and TRBJ2-7 for the parts outside the CDR3, the full variable domain is GAGVSQSPRYKVAKRGQDVALRCDPISGHVSLFWYQQALGQGPEFLTYFQNEAQLDKSGLPSDRFFAERPEGSVSTLKIQRTQQEDSAVYLCASSPVVAIYEQYFGPGTRLTVT.

The chain uses TRBV15 and TRBJ2-7; perhaps TRBD1 as D (7 bases). Germline V CDR1 and CDR2: LNHNV, YYDKDF (reference sequence). Trimming removed 1 base at V and 3 bases at J, with 10 bases between. The CDR3 has 14 residues. The CDR3 DNA reads as TGTGCCACCAGCAGAGGCGGGGACAGCTACGAGCAGTACTTC. Translating gives CATSRGGDSYEQYF.

This rearrangement joins TRBV28 to TRBJ1-1; 8 bases align to TRBD1. Germline V CDR1 and CDR2: MDHEN, SYDVKM. Germline trimming cut 6 bases from V and 11 bases from J; bases unmatched to any gene: 8. The CDR3 has 12 amino acids. The CDR3 DNA reads as TGTGCCAGCAGCCTGACAGGGGTTGGTGCTTTCTTT. Translating it yields CASSLTGVGAFF. The complete variable domain, with remaining parts taken from reference TRBV28 and TRBJ1-1, reads DVKVTQSSRYLVKRTGEKVFLECVQDMDHENMFWYRQDPGLGLRLIYFSYDVKMKEKGDIPEGYSVSREKKERFSLILESASTNQTSMYLCASSLTGVGAFFGQGTRLTVV.